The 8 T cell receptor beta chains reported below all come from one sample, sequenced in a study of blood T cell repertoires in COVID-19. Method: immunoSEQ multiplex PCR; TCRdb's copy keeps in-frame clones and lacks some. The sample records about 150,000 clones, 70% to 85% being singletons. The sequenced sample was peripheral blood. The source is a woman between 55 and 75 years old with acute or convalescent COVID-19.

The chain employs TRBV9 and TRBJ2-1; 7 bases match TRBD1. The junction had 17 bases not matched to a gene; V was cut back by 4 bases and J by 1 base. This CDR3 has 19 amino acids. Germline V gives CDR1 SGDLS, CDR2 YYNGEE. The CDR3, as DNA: TGTGCCAGCAGCCCTGGGACAGTCACCGTATTAATGTCCTACAATGAGCAGTTCTTC. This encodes CASSPGTVTVLMSYNEQFF.

The CDR3 here is CASRVRERGGSNYGYTF. The CDR3 DNA reads TGTGCCAGCAGGGTTAGGGAGAGGGGAGGGTCTAACTATGGCTACACCTTC. V is TRBV6-4 and J is TRBJ1-2; tentative D call: TRBD1 (5 bases). The length of the CDR3 is 17 residues. Per the germline V gene, CDR1 is MRHNA and CDR2 is SNTAGT. Trimming cost V 6 bases and J 0 bases, with 20 bases left between them.

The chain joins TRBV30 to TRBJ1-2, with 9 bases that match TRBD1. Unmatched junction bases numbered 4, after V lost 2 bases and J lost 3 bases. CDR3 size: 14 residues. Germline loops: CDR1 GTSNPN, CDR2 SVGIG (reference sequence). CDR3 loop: CAWSTTGGYYGYTF. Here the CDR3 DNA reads TGTGCCTGGAGTACCACAGGGGGCTACTATGGCTACACCTTC.

In DNA, the CDR3 is TGTGCCATCAGTGAAGACAGGAGTCAATACAATGAGCAGTTCTTC. It is translated as CAISEDRSQYNEQFF. The chain couples TRBV10-3 to TRBJ2-1, with TRBD1 as a possible D gene (6 bases). CDR1 and CDR2 from the germline V gene are ENHRY and SYGVKD. V was clipped by 3 bases and J by 4 bases, with 13 bases between them. This CDR3 has 15 amino acids.

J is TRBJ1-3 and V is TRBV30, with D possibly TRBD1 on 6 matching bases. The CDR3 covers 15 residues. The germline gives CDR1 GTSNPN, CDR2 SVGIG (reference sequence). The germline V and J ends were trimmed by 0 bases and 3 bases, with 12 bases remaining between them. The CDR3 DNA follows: TGTGCCTGGAGTGTACCAGGGGCACATGGAAACACCATATATTTT. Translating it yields CAWSVPGAHGNTIYF.

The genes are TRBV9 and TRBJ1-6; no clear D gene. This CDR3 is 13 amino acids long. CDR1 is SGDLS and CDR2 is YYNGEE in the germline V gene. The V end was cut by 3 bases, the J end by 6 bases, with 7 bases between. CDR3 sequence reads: CASSGRLNSPLHF. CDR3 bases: TGTGCCAGCAGCGGGCGGCTTAATTCACCCCTCCACTTT.

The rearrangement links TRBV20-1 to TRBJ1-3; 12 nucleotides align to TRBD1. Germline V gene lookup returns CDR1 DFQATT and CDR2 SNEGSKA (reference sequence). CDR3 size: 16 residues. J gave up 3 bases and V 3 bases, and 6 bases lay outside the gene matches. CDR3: CSASKGTGGRGNTIYF. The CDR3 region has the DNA TGCAGTGCTAGTAAGGGGACAGGGGGCCGTGGAAACACCATATATTTT.

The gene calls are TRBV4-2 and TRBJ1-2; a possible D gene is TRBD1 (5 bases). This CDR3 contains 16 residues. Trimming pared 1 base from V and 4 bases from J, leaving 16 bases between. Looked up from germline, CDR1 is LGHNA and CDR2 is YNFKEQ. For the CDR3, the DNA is TGTGCCAGCAGCCAAGCAATAGGGGTGGGTGGCTATGGCTACACCTTC. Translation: CASSQAIGVGGYGYTF.